Given below is one TCR beta chain in context. The CDR3 is 14 amino acids. Germline V gene sequence: CDR1 SEHNR, CDR2 FQNEAQ (reference sequence). The germline V and J ends were trimmed by 8 bases and 0 bases, with 11 bases remaining between them. This sample is drawn from a study of long-term antiretroviral therapy in people with HIV. Assay version v3.0 of immunoSEQ was used, and it was run at survey level. TCRdb keeps only in-frame clones here, not all; method: immunoSEQ multiplex PCR. The sample records 39,000 or so clones, over 75% being singletons. J is TRBJ1-3 and V is TRBV7-9; D ambiguous. The receptor was isolated from a young man with HIV. This sample comprised unsorted PBMCs, obtained 0.6 years after starting antiretroviral therapy. CDR3 loop: CASVGADSGNTIYF. The CDR3 DNA follows: TGTGCCAGCGTCGGAGCCGACTCTGGAAACACCATATATTTT. Using reference TRBV7-9 and TRBJ1-3 for the parts outside the CDR3, the full variable domain is DTGVSQNPRHKITKRGQNVTFRCDPISEHNRLYWYRQTLGQGPEFLTYFQNEAQLEKSRLLSDRFSAERPKGSFSTLEIQRTEQGDSAMYLCASVGADSGNTIYFGEGSWLTVV.